These T cell receptor beta chains were read from a single sample in a study of shared clonotypes between healthy human individuals. The assay was immunoSEQ multiplex PCR, and TCRdb's table has in-frame clones only and misses some. The table records approximately 1.5 million clones, 95% to 99% of them present only once. Input material: naive CD4+ T cells sorted from blood. The receptors here all came from a man in his thirties or forties in good health. Both conserved end residues are part of each CDR3. Fields, in order: V gene, CDR3 length, J gene, D gene, CDR3 DNA, CDR3 protein. A D gene is named only where the DNA matches it firmly.

TRBV28	11	TRBJ2-7	.	TGTGCCAGCAGTTCTCTAGGCGCGCAGTACTTC	CASSSLGAQYF
TRBV5-1	14	TRBJ2-7	.	TGCGCCAGCAGCTTGCGGGAGACTCTTTACGAGCAGTACTTC	CASSLRETLYEQYF
TRBV7-6	16	TRBJ2-2	.	TGTGCCAGCAGCTTAGCGATAGCGAGAAACACCGGGGAGCTGTTTTTT	CASSLAIARNTGELFF
TRBV7-3	14	TRBJ2-7	TRBD1	TGTGCCAGCAGCTGGACCGGGACAGGGAACGAGCAGTACTTC	CASSWTGTGNEQYF
TRBV27	14	TRBJ2-3	.	TGTGCCAGCAGTTTATATTCGGGGACAGATACGCAGTATTTT	CASSLYSGTDTQYF
TRBV7-2	16	TRBJ1-2	.	TGTGCCAGCAGCTTAGATAGTGGGGGGATAAACTATGGCTACACCTTC	CASSLDSGGINYGYTF
TRBV5-6	13	TRBJ1-1	.	TGTGCCAGCAGCTTGATCGGGTACGCCGCTGCTTTCTTT	CASSLIGYAAAFF
TRBV29-1	13	TRBJ2-2	.	TGCAGCGTTGAGCTAGTTAATCCCGGGGAGCTGTTTTTT	CSVELVNPGELFF
TRBV7-3	14	TRBJ2-2	TRBD1	TGTGCCAGTACGACAGGGGCGACCACCGGGGAGCTGTTTTTT	CASTTGATTGELFF
TRBV9	14	TRBJ2-5	TRBD2	TGTGCCAGCAGCGTAGCTCAGGGAGGGGAGACCCAGTACTTC	CASSVAQGGETQYF
TRBV9	15	TRBJ1-4	.	TGTGCCAGCAGCCCAAACAGTAGGGCTGGGGAAAAACTGTTTTTT	CASSPNSRAGEKLFF
TRBV5-1	15	TRBJ1-2	.	TGCGCCAGCAGCTTCGGGACCTCGGTCTCTGGGGGCTACACCTTC	CASSFGTSVSGGYTF
TRBV6-1	13	TRBJ1-1	.	TGTGCCAGCAGCGAGACAGTGAACACTGAAGCTTTCTTT	CASSETVNTEAFF
TRBV18	16	TRBJ2-7	TRBD2	TGTGCCAGCTCACCACTCGCTGGCGGGAGAAACCTCGAGCAGTACTTC	CASSPLAGGRNLEQYF
TRBV9	15	TRBJ2-7	.	TGTGCCAGCAGCGAGGGGCCCGGAGTAACCTACGAGCAGTACTTC	CASSEGPGVTYEQYF